One T cell receptor beta chain is described in this entry. No antigen is known for it. The data originate from a study of OX40 agonist ivuxolimab in advanced cancers. Study at large: The treatment was a fully human IgG2 OX40 agonist, ivuxolimab. In this trial design, patients received ivuxolimab intravenously at 0.01 to 10 mg/kg every 2 weeks. Partial response was recorded in three patients: one hepatocellular carcinoma and two cutaneous melanoma cases.

Sequencing used immunoSEQ multiplex PCR; TCRdb keeps in-frame clones, though not all of them. The data hold 99,000 or so clones, with less than 85% observed a single time. The CDR3 extends over 12 amino acids. The V end was cut by 5 bases, the J end by 11 bases, with 13 bases between. Germline lookup yields CDR1 SEHNR and CDR2 FQNEAQ (reference sequence). Study-level findings and limits: Clonal expansion by week 6 occurred in CD4+ and CD8+ blood T cells (at 0.1 to 3.0 mg/kg).

The rearrangement links TRBV7-9 to TRBJ2-1; D possibly corresponds to TRBD2 (6 bases). The TCR was taken from an adult with an advanced solid tumor such as melanoma, head and neck, liver or kidney cancer. The sequences come from CD4+ or CD8+ T cells sorted from blood, collected in a trial of the OX40 agonist ivuxolimab. This CDR3 is CASSPPGTQQFF. DNA for the CDR3: TGTGCCAGCAGCCCCCCCGGGACTCAGCAGTTCTTC.